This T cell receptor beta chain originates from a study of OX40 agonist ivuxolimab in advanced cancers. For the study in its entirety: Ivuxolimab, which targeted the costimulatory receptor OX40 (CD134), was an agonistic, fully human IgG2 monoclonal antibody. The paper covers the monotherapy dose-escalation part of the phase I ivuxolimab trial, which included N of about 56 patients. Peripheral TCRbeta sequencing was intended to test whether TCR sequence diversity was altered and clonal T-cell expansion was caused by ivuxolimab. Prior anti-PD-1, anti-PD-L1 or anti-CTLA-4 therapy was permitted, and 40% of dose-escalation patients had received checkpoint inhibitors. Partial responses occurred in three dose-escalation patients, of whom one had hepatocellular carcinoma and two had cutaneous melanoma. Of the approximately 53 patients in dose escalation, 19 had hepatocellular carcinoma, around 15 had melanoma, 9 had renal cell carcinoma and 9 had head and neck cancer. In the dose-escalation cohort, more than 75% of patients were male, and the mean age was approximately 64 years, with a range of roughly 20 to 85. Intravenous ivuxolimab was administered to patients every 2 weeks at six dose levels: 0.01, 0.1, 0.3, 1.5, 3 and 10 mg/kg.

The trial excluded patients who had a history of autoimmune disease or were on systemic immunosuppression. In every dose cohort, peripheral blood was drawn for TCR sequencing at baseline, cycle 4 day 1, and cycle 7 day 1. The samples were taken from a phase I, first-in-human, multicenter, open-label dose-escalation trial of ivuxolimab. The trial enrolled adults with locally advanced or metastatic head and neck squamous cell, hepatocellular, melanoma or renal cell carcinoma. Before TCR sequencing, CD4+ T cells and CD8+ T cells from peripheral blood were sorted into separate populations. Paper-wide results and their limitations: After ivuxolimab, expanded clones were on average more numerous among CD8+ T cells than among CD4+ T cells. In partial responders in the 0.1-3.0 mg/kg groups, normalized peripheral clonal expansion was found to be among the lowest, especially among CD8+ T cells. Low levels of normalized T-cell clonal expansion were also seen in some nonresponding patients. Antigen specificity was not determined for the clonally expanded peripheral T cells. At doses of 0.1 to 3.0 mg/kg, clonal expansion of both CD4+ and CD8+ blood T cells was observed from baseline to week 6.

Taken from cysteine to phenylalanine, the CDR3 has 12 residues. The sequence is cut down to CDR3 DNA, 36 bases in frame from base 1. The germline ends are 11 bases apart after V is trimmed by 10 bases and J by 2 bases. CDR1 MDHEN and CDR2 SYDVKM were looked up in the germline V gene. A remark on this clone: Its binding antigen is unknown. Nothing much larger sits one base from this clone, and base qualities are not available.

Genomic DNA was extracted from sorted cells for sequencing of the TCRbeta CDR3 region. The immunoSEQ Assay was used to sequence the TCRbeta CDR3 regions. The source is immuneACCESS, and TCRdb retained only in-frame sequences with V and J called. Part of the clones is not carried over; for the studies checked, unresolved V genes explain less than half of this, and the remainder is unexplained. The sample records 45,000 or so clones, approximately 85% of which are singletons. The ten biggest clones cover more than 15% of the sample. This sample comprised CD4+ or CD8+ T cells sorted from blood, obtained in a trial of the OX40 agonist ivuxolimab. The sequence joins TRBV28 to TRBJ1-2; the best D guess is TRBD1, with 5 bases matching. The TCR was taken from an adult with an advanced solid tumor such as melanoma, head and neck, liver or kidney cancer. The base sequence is TGTGCCACTCAGGGAGCCAACTATGGCTACACCTTC. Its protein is CATQGANYGYTF.